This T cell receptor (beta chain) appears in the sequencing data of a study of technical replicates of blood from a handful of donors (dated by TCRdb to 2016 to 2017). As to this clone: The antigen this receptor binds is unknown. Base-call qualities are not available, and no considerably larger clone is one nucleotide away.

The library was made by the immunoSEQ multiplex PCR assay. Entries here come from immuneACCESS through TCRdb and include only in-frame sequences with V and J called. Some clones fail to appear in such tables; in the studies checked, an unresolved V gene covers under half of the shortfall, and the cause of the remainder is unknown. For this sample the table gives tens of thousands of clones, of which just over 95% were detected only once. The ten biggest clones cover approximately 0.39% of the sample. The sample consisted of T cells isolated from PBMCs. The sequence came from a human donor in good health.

The CDR3 protein: CASSSRQGVNGYTF. The sequenced DNA is TGTGCCAGCAGCTCCAGACAGGGGGTAAATGGCTACACCTTC. This sequence uses TRBV2 and TRBJ1-2, and 9 junctional nucleotides match TRBD1. The CDR3 runs 14 amino acids, cysteine and phenylalanine included. The sequence is cut down to CDR3 DNA, 42 bases in frame from base 1. Unmatched junction bases come to 8, with V trimmed by 6 bases and J by 6 bases. CDR1 and CDR2 are drawn from the germline V gene: SNHLY, FYNNEI.